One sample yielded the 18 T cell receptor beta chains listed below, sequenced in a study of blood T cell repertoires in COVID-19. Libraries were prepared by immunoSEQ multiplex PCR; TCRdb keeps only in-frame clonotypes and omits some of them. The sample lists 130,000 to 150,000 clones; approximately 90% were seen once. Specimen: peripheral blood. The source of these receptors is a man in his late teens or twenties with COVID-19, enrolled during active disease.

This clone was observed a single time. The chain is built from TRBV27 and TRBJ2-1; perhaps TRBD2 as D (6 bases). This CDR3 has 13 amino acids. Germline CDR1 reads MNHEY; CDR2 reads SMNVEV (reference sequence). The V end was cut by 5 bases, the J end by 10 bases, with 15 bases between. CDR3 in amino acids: CASSGGLFGEQFF. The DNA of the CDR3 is TGTGCCAGCAGTGGTGGACTATTCGGAGAGCAGTTCTTC.

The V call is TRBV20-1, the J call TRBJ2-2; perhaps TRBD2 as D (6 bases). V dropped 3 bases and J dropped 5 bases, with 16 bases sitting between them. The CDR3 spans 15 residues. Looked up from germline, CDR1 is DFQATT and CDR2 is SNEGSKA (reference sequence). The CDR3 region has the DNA TGCAGTGCTAGTTCCGGGCCGCGGGGTACCGGGGAGCTGTTTTTT. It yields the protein CSASSGPRGTGELFF.

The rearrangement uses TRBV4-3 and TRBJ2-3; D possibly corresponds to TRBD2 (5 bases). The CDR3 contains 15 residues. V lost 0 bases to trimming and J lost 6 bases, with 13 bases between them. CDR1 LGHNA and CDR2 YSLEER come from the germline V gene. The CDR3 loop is CASSQDREPPDTQYF. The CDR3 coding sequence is TGCGCCAGCAGCCAAGATCGGGAACCCCCCGATACGCAGTATTTT.

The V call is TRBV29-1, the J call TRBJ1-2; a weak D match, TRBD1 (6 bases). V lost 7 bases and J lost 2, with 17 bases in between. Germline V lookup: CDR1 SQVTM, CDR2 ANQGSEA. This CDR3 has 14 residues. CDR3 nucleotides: TGCAGCGCCACGACAGGTCGGCGGAACTATGGCTACACCTTC. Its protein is CSATTGRRNYGYTF.

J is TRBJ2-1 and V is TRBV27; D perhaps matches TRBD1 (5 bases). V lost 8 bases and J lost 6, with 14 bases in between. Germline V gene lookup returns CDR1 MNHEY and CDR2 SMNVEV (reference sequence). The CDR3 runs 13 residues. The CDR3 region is CASVGAAGNEQFF. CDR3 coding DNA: TGTGCCAGCGTTGGGGCGGCCGGCAATGAGCAGTTCTTC.

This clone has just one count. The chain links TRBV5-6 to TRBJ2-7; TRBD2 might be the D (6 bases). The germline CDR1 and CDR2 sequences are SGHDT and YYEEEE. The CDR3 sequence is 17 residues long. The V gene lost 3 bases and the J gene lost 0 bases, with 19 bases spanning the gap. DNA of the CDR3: TGTGCCAGCAGCTCCTGGGGGAGGACAAGGATCTCCTACGAGCAGTACTTC. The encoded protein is CASSSWGRTRISYEQYF. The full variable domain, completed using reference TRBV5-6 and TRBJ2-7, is DAGVTQSPTHLIKTRGQQVTLRCSPKSGHDTVSWYQQALGQGPQFIFQYYEEEERQRGNFPDRFSGHQFPNYSSELNVNALLLGDSALYLCASSSWGRTRISYEQYFGPGTRLTVT.

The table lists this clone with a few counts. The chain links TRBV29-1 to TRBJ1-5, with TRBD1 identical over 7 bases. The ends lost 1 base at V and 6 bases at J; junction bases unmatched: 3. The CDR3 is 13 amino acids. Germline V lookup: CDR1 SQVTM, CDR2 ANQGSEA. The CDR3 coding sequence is TGCAGCGTTGAAGGACAGGGAGGTCAGCCCCAGCATTTT. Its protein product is CSVEGQGGQPQHF.

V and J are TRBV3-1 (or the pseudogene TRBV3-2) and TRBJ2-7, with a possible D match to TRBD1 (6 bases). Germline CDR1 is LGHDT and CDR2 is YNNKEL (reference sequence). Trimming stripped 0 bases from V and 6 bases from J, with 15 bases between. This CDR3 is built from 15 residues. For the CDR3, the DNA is TGTGCCAGCAGCCAAGATGGGACATATATTCCCGAGCAGTACTTC. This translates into CASSQDGTYIPEQYF.

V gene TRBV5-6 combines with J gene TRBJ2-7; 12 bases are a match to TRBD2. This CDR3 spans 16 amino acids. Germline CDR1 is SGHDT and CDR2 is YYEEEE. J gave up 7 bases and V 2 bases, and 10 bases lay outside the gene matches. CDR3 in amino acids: CASSLGLAGGPGEQYF. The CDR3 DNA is TGTGCCAGCAGCTTAGGGCTAGCGGGAGGGCCGGGGGAGCAGTACTTC.

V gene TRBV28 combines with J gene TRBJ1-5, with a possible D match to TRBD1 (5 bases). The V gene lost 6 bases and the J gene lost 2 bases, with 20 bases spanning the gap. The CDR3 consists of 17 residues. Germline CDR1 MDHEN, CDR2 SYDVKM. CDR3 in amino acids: CASRTIWAGDRNQPQHF. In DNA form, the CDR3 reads TGTGCCAGCAGGACCATCTGGGCGGGGGACCGCAATCAGCCCCAGCATTTT.

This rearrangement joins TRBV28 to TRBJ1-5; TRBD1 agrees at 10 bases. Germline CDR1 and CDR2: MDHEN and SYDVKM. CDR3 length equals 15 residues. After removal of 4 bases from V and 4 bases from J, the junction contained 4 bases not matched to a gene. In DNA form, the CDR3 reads TGTGCCAGCAGTTCCTTGGACAGGGGGAATCAGCCCCAGCATTTT. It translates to CASSSLDRGNQPQHF. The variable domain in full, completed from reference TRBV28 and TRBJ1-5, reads DVKVTQSSRYLVKRTGEKVFLECVQDMDHENMFWYRQDPGLGLRLIYFSYDVKMKEKGDIPEGYSVSREKKERFSLILESASTNQTSMYLCASSSLDRGNQPQHFGDGTRLSIL.

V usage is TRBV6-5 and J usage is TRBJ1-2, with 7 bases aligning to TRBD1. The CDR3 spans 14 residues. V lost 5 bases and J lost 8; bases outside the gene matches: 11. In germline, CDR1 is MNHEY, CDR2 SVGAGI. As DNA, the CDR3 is TGTGCCAGCAGTCTGACAGGGACTTTCGAGGGCTACACCTTC. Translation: CASSLTGTFEGYTF.

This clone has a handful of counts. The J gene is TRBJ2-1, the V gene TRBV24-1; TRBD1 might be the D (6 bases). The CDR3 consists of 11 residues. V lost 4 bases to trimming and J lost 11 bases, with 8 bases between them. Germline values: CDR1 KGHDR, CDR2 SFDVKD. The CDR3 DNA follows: TGTGCCACCAGTGAGGGACACAAGCAGTTCTTC. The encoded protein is CATSEGHKQFF.

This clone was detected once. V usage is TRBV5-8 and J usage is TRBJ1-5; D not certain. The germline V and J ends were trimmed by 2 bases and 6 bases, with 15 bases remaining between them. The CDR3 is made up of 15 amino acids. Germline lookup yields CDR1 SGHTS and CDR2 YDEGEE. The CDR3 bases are TGTGCCAGCAGCTTCGTCGGCACGGCGGGTCAGCCCCAGCATTTT. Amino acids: CASSFVGTAGQPQHF.

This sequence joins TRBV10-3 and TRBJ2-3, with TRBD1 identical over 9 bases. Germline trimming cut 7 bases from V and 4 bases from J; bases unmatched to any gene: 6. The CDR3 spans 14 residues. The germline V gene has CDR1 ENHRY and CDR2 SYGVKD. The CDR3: CAITGDRAADTQYF. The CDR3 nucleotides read TGTGCCATCACTGGGGACAGGGCCGCAGATACGCAGTATTTT.

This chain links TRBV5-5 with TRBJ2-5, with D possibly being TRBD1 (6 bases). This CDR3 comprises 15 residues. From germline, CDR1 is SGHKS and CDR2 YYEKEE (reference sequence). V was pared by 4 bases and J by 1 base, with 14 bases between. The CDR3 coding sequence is TGTGCCAGCAGCCTCGGACAGCCGATCCAAGAGACCCAGTACTTC. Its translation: CASSLGQPIQETQYF. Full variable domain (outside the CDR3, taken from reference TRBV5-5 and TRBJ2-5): DAGVTQSPTHLIKTRGQQVTLRCSPISGHKSVSWYQQVLGQGPQFIFQYYEKEERGRGNFPDRFSARQFPNYSSELNVNALLLGDSALYLCASSLGQPIQETQYFGPGTRLLVL.

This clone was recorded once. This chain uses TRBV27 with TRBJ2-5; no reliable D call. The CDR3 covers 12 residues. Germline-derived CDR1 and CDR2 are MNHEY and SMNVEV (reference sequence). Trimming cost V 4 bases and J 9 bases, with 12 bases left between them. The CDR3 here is CASSSGDRAQYF. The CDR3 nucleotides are TGTGCCAGCAGTTCCGGCGACCGGGCCCAGTACTTC.

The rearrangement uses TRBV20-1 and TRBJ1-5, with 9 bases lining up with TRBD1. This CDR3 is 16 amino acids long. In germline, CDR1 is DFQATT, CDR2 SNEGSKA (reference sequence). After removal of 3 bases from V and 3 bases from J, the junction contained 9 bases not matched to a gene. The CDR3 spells CSASNPGQGINQPQHF. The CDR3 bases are TGCAGTGCTAGTAATCCGGGACAGGGAATCAATCAGCCCCAGCATTTT.